This TCR beta chain was recovered during a study of cytomegalovirus exposure and HLA in healthy donors. Findings of the study overall: Among TCR beta chains, those listed as cytomegalovirus-associated numbered around 180.

The study ran its PCR with 60 Vbeta and 13 Jbeta primers. Method: immunoSEQ multiplex PCR; TCRdb's copy keeps in-frame clones and lacks some. The sample lists more than 130,000 clones; about 79% were seen once. Trimming removed 6 bases at V and 4 bases at J, with 7 bases between. Germline CDR1 and CDR2: MGHDK and SYGVNS. This CDR3 comprises 11 residues. Remarks on this clone: Antigen specificity is unknown. Within the sample, other DNA sequences also encode this same CDR3.

This receptor was taken from a male donor in good health and CMV-seronegative. The genes are TRBV25-1 and TRBJ2-7; unclear D gene. The sample was PBMCs. The DNA for the CDR3 is TGTGCCAGCAGCGCCCTATACGAGCAGTACTTC. As protein: CASSALYEQYF.